A selection of T cell receptor beta chains follows, all from one sample in a study of early T cells in non-severe SARS-CoV-2 infection. TCRdb reprocessed the 5' RACE reads via MiXCR and lists one record per CDR3 protein. Among about 67,000 distinct CDR3 sequences listed, around a tenth were seen once. Sequenced input: whole blood. These receptors all stem from an adult who was a healthcare worker with PCR-confirmed SARS-CoV-2 infection or an uninfected control (not recorded which). The CDR3 runs from the conserved cysteine through the conserved F or W. D genes are given only for firm matches. The size field is filled for only some rows; it gives once, few, many or a size class.

>TRBV29-1|TRBJ2-1|.|.
TGCAGCGTTCCCCATTTGTCAGGGAGAGGGCAGTTCTTC
CSVPHLSGRGQFF
>TRBV2|TRBJ1-1|many|.
TGTGCCAGCAGTGAATCACCAGGGAAGGCAGGAGAAGCTTTCTTT
CASSESPGKAGEAFF
>TRBV29-1|TRBJ2-7|many|TRBD2
TGCAGCGTTAAACTAGCGGGAGAGGACGAGCAGTACTTC
CSVKLAGEDEQYF
>TRBV7-9|TRBJ2-3|.|TRBD2
TGTGCCAGCAGCTATAGCGGGAGCCCCGCAGGGCAGTATTTT
CASSYSGSPAGQYF
>TRBV6-2/TRBV6-3|TRBJ1-1|.|.
TGTGCCAGCAGAAGGAACACTGAAGCTTTCTTT
CASRRNTEAFF
>TRBV7-2|TRBJ2-3|.|TRBD1
TGTGCCAGCAACAAGACAGGGGAGGTCTCAGATACGCAGTATTTT
CASNKTGEVSDTQYF
>TRBV5-1|TRBJ2-3|few|TRBD2
TGCGCCAGCAGACTAGCGGGAGGGAGCACAGATACGCAGTATTTT
CASRLAGGSTDTQYF
>TRBV12-3/TRBV12-4|TRBJ2-5|many|.
TGTGCCAGCAGTAGGAAACGTTCCGGACGGGTGACCCAGTACTTC
CASSRKRSGRVTQYF
>TRBV11-1|TRBJ2-7|many|.
TGTGCCAGCAGCTTAGAGCCTACCTACGAGCAGTACTTC
CASSLEPTYEQYF
>TRBV5-8|TRBJ2-7|many|.
TGTGCCAGCAGCCGTTCCGGGGCCCACCACGAGCAGTACTTC
CASSRSGAHHEQYF
>TRBV4-1|TRBJ2-2|many|.
TGCGCCAGCAGCCAAGAGTGGGCAGGGCCGGGCACCGGGGAGCTGTTTTTT
CASSQEWAGPGTGELFF
>TRBV10-1|TRBJ2-1|few|.
TGCGCCAGCAGTGAGTCCCCTCACCGCTTTCAGTTCTTC
CASSESPHRFQFF
>TRBV29-1|TRBJ2-2|.|TRBD2
TGCAGCGCAAAAAGACTAGCGGGAGACGGGGAGCTGTTTTTT
CSAKRLAGDGELFF
>TRBV9|TRBJ2-5|few|.
TGTGCCAGCAGCGTAGAGTTCGCTGTCCAAGAGACCCAGTACTTC
CASSVEFAVQETQYF
>TRBV6-5|TRBJ2-5|many|TRBD2
TGTGCCAGCAGAAGCGGGGGGCCGCCAGAGACCCAGTACTTC
CASRSGGPPETQYF
>TRBV12-3/TRBV12-4|TRBJ1-6|many|TRBD1
TGTGCCAGCAGACCTGGGACAGGTTTTAATTCACCCCTCCACTTT
CASRPGTGFNSPLHF
>TRBV20-1|TRBJ2-1|many|TRBD2
TGCAGTGCTAGTAAGAGGCTAGCGGGAGGGTATGAGCAGTTCTTC
CSASKRLAGGYEQFF
>TRBV6-6|TRBJ1-5|many|.
TGTGCCAGCAGTTCCCCGACGAGCAATCAGCCCCAGCATTTT
CASSSPTSNQPQHF
>TRBV7-9|TRBJ2-1|many|TRBD2
TGTGCCAGCACACCTTCACCGGGACTAGCGGGAGTTAGCTACAATGAGCAGTTCTTC
CASTPSPGLAGVSYNEQFF
>TRBV7-2|TRBJ2-1|.|.
TGTGCCAGCAGCTTTGGACTGGGGAACTACAATGAGCAGTTCTTC
CASSFGLGNYNEQFF
>TRBV7-2|TRBJ1-2|many|.
TGTGCCAGCTCAGAAACGGGAGGGTCTGACTATGGCTACACCTTC
CASSETGGSDYGYTF
>TRBV11-2|TRBJ1-5|many|TRBD1
TGTGCCAGCAGCTTATTGACAGGGGGCGGACAGCCCCAGCATTTT
CASSLLTGGGQPQHF